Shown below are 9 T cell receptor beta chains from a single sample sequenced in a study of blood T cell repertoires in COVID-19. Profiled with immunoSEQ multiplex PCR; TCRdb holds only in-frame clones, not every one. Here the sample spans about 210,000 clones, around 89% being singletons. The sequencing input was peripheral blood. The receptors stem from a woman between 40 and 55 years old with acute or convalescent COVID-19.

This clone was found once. The CDR3 DNA reads TGTGCCAGCCAACTCGGGGGGGGCTATGGCTACACCTTC. It yields the protein CASQLGGGYGYTF. The chain has TRBV5-6 and TRBJ1-2; weak D call: TRBD1 (5 bases). CDR1 is SGHDT and CDR2 is YYEEEE in the germline V gene. Deletions cut 7 bases from V and 4 bases from J, with 14 bases between. This CDR3 comprises 13 residues.

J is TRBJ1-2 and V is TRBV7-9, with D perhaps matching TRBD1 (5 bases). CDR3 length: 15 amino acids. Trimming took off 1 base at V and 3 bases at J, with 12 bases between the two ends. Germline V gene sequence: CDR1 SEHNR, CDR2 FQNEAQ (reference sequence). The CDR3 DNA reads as TGTGCCAGCAGCTTAGGGGAAGCAGGGTACTATGGCTACACCTTC. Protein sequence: CASSLGEAGYYGYTF.

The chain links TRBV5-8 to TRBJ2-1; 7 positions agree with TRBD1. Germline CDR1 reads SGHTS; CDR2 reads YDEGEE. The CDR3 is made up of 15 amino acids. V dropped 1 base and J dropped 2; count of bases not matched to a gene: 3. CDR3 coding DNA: TGTGCCAGCAGCTTGCAGGGGGTACCCTACAATGAGCAGTTCTTC. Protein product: CASSLQGVPYNEQFF.

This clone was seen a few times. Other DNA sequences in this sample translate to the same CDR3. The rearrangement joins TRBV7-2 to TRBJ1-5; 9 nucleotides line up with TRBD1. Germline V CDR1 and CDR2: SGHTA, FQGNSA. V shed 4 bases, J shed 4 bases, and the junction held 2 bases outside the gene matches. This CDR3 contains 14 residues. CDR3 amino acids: CASSSTGGNQPQHF. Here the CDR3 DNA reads TGTGCCAGCAGCTCGACAGGGGGAAATCAGCCCCAGCATTTT. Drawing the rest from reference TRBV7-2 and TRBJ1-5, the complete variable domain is GAGVSQSPSNKVTEKGKDVELRCDPISGHTALYWYRQSLGQGLEFLIYFQGNSAPDKSGLPSDRFSAERTGGSVSTLTIQRTQQEDSAVYLCASSSTGGNQPQHFGDGTRLSIL.

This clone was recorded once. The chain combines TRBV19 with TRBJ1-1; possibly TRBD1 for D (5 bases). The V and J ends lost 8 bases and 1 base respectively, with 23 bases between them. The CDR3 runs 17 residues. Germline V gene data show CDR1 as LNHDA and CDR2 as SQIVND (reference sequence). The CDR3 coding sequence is TGTGCCAGTGAACTTGGGGCAGGGTTGGCGAGGAACACTGAAGCTTTCTTT. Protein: CASELGAGLARNTEAFF.

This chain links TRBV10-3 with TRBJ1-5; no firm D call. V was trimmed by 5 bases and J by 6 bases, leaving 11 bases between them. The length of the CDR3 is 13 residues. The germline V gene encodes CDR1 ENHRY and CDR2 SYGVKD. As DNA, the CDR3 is TGTGCCATCAGTACCGATCTATCTCAGCCCCAGCATTTT. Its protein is CAISTDLSQPQHF.

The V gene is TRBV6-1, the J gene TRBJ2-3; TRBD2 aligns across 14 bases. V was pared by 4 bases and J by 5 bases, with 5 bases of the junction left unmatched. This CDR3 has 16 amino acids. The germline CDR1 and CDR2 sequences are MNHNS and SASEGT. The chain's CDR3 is CASSAWTSGGLDTQYF. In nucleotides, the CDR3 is TGTGCCAGCAGTGCCTGGACTAGCGGGGGGTTAGATACGCAGTATTTT.

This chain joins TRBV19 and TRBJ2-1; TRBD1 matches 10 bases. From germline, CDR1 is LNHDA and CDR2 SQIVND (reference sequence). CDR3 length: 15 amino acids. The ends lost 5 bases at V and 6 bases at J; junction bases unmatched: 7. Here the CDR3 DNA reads TGTGCCAGTAGTCCCCGGGACAGGGGCGTCAATGAGCAGTTCTTC. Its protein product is CASSPRDRGVNEQFF.

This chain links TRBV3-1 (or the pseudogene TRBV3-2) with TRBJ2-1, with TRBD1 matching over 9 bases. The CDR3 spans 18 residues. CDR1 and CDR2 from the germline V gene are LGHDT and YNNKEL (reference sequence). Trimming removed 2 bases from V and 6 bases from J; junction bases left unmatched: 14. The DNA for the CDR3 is TGTGCCAGCAGCCAAAAGATCCGTACAGGGGGCGAAAGCAATGAGCAGTTCTTC. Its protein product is CASSQKIRTGGESNEQFF.